The 18 T cell receptor beta chains presented below share a single source sample, sequenced in a study of T cell repertoires in cytomegalovirus infection. These receptors lack a known antigen. Each CDR3 protein gets one entry after TCRdb re-called the reads with MiXCR. The sample gives about 570,000 distinct CDR3 sequences, roughly 43% of which show up once; 48% is in the top ten. Specimen: cultured PBMCs, collected from culture after CMV antigen stimulation. All receptors derive from a human donor in good health (CMV status not recorded). Some clones in this sample may be carry-over from other donors' samples.

CDR3 sequence (DNA): TGTGCCAGCAGACCCTTAGCGGGGGGGCCAGATGAGCAGTTCTTC. Translation: CASRPLAGGPDEQFF. V is TRBV27 and J is TRBJ2-1; TRBD2 aligns across 11 bases. Germline V gives CDR1 MNHEY, CDR2 SMNVEV (reference sequence). CDR3 length: 15 amino acids. The V gene end was trimmed by 6 bases and the J gene end by 8 bases; junction bases not matched to a gene: 9.

This rearrangement joins TRBV20-1 to TRBJ2-3; D might be TRBD1 or TRBD2, each matching 6 bases. Per germline, CDR1 DFQATT and CDR2 SNEGSKA (reference sequence). Trimming removed 6 bases at V and 5 bases at J, with 18 bases between. The CDR3 is 14 amino acids. The CDR3 is CSAHLRGELDTQYF. CDR3 in DNA: TGCAGTGCCCATCTGAGGGGGGAATTAGATACGCAGTATTTT.

The chain uses TRBV5-6 and TRBJ1-4, with D perhaps matching TRBD1 (5 bases). The CDR3 consists of 13 residues. Germline-derived CDR1 and CDR2 are SGHDT and YYEEEE. Trimming left V 7 bases short and J 2 bases short, with 9 bases between. The chain's CDR3 is CASLDSTNEKLFF. CDR3 DNA: TGTGCCAGCCTTGACAGTACTAATGAAAAACTGTTTTTT.

The table lists this clonotype with a few counts. CDR3 bases: TGCAGTGCTGGGTCTAGCGGGCCCTCCTACGAGCAGTACTTC. Its translation is CSAGSSGPSYEQYF. The chain links TRBV20-1 to TRBJ2-7, with 8 bases lining up with TRBD2. Germline V lookup: CDR1 DFQATT, CDR2 SNEGSKA (reference sequence). The V gene end was trimmed by 5 bases and the J gene end by 0 bases; junction bases not matched to a gene: 6. This CDR3 contains 14 residues.

The chain employs TRBV6-2 or TRBV6-3 and TRBJ1-1, with D possibly being TRBD1 (5 bases). The CDR3 has 14 amino acids. The germline CDR1 and CDR2 sequences are MNHEY and SVGEGT. V was cut by 5 bases and J by 4 bases, with 14 bases left in between. The CDR3 sequence: CASSPRLGGTEAFF. The DNA for the CDR3 is TGTGCCAGCAGTCCCAGGCTGGGGGGCACTGAAGCTTTCTTT.

This clonotype was counted between two and nine times. This chain uses TRBV2 with TRBJ1-2; 9 nucleotides align to TRBD1. Trimming took 6 bases from V and 5 from J; bases not matched to a gene: 10. Germline loops: CDR1 SNHLY, CDR2 FYNNEI. The CDR3 sequence is 15 residues long. DNA of the CDR3: TGTGCCAGCAGGCCGTTAGGGACAGGGTTGTATGGCTACACCTTC. Translation gives CASRPLGTGLYGYTF.

This clonotype came up a few times. This sequence joins TRBV19 and TRBJ1-2; a weak D match, TRBD1 (5 bases). In germline, CDR1 is LNHDA, CDR2 SQIVND (reference sequence). V was cut by 3 bases and J by 8 bases, with 16 bases left in between. The CDR3 consists of 14 residues. CDR3 coding DNA: TGTGCCAGTAGTATCGACCGGGCCCGGGGCGGCTACACCTTC. Translated: CASSIDRARGGYTF. The entire variable domain, with the rest obtained from reference TRBV19 and TRBJ1-2, is as follows: DGGITQSPKYLFRKEGQNVTLSCEQNLNHDAMYWYRQDPGQGLRLIYYSQIVNDFQKGDIAEGYSVSREKKESFPLTVTSAQKNPTAFYLCASSIDRARGGYTFGSGTRLTVV.

This clonotype was observed a few times. The gene calls are TRBV4-1 and TRBJ2-1, with D possibly being TRBD1 (5 bases). From germline, CDR1 is MGHRA and CDR2 YSYEKL. V was cut by 4 bases and J by 5 bases, with 15 bases left in between. The CDR3 runs 15 residues. The CDR3 here is CASSPRSPRDNEQFF. DNA of the CDR3: TGCGCCAGCAGCCCTAGGAGTCCCAGGGACAATGAGCAGTTCTTC.

This clonotype has more than one count but fewer than ten. The V and J genes are TRBV7-2 and TRBJ1-6; D remains ambiguous. This CDR3 has 12 amino acids. Germline CDR1 reads SGHTA; CDR2 reads FQGNSA. The germline V and J ends were trimmed by 1 base and 14 bases, with 9 bases remaining between them. The CDR3 nucleotides are TGTGCCAGCAGCTTAGAGGATTTGGCCCTCCACTTT. Residues: CASSLEDLALHF.

This clonotype was counted a few times. V and J are TRBV6-8 and TRBJ2-7; a possible D gene is TRBD1 (6 bases). Trimming took 5 bases from V and 3 from J, leaving 20 bases between them. The CDR3 is 16 amino acids. Germline assignment: CDR1 MNHGY and CDR2 SAAAGT. The CDR3 protein is CASSGRRPQGSYEQYF. The CDR3 DNA reads as TGTGCCAGCAGTGGGCGACGACCACAGGGTAGCTACGAGCAGTACTTC.

V and J are TRBV12-3 or TRBV12-4 and TRBJ1-2; 10 nucleotides match TRBD1. J was trimmed by 4 bases and V by 4 bases; bases with no gene match: 3. This CDR3 comprises 14 residues. The CDR3 sequence: CASSSGQGLYGYTF. The CDR3, as DNA: TGTGCCAGCAGTTCGGGACAGGGGCTCTATGGCTACACCTTC.

The chain couples TRBV20-1 to TRBJ2-7; 10 bases map to TRBD1. Germline V gene lookup returns CDR1 DFQATT and CDR2 SNEGSKA (reference sequence). The CDR3 contains 12 residues. The J segment lost 12 bases and the V segment lost 2 bases, leaving 7 bases of the junction unmatched. CDR3 DNA: TGCAGTGCTAGAATCTTCGGACAGGGGGGGTACTTC. Translated: CSARIFGQGGYF.

The rearrangement uses TRBV5-1 and TRBJ2-1, with D possibly matching TRBD1 (5 bases). Looked up from germline, CDR1 is SGHRS and CDR2 is YFSETQ. This CDR3 comprises 16 residues. V was shortened by 0 bases and J by 0 bases, with 10 bases between the two germline ends. The DNA for the CDR3 is TGCGCCAGCAGCTTGGGGGGCCGGAACTCCTACAATGAGCAGTTCTTC. Residues: CASSLGGRNSYNEQFF.

The rearrangement joins TRBV7-6 to TRBJ2-7; no firm D call. CDR1 and CDR2 from the germline V gene are SGHVS and FNYEAQ. V dropped 5 bases and J dropped 3 bases, with 11 bases sitting between them. The CDR3 consists of 13 residues. The CDR3 sequence: CASSPKVGYEQYF. CDR3 DNA: TGTGCCAGCAGCCCGAAAGTGGGCTACGAGCAGTACTTC.

Only a few counts were recorded for this clonotype. The chain uses TRBV6-1 and TRBJ1-1; the D gene is possibly TRBD1 (5 bases). Germline V gene lookup returns CDR1 MNHNS and CDR2 SASEGT. Trimming cost V 8 bases and J 6 bases, with 13 bases left between them. The CDR3 totals 12 residues. The CDR3 spells CASVRGTSEAFF. The CDR3 region has the DNA TGTGCCAGCGTCCGGGGGACTTCTGAAGCTTTCTTT.

V is TRBV10-3 and J is TRBJ2-3; 7 bases are a match to TRBD1. Germline V gene data show CDR1 as ENHRY and CDR2 as SYGVKD. The CDR3 extends over 14 amino acids. J gave up 0 bases and V 6 bases, and 3 bases lay outside the gene matches. The CDR3 region is CAIRWDSSTDTQYF. The CDR3 DNA reads as TGTGCCATCAGGTGGGACAGCAGCACAGATACGCAGTATTTT.

This chain connects TRBV7-8 to TRBJ1-6; TRBD1 aligns across 10 bases. After removal of 1 base from V and 11 bases from J, the junction contained 2 bases not matched to a gene. This CDR3 has 14 residues. Germline assignment: CDR1 SGHVS and CDR2 FQNEAQ. This chain's CDR3 is CASSLGTGGPPLHF. The CDR3 DNA reads as TGTGCCAGCAGCTTAGGGACAGGGGGTCCACCCCTCCACTTT.

This clonotype was seen only a few times. The chain couples TRBV7-2 to TRBJ2-3, with D hard to call. Germline lookup yields CDR1 SGHTA and CDR2 FQGNSA. Trimming took off 2 bases at V and 0 bases at J, with 9 bases between the two ends. The CDR3 contains 15 residues. The CDR3 sequence is CASSLSSTSTDTQYF. In DNA, the CDR3 is TGTGCCAGCAGCTTATCAAGCACAAGCACAGATACGCAGTATTTT.